Each of the 13 T cell receptor beta chains below was sequenced from the same sample in a study of shared clonotypes between healthy human individuals. Naivety among CD8 cells was defined by CD45RO negativity and positive CCR7 selection, thereby excluding terminally differentiated effector memory CD45RA+ cells. Repertoires were generated with immunoSEQ multiplex PCR, while TCRdb's copy carries only in-frame clones and drops some. This sample carries 450,000 to 700,000 clones, over 95% of them seen once, and the ten largest clones take about 0.11%. The sequencing input was naive CD8+ T cells sorted from blood. The source is a woman in her twenties or thirties in good health.

The V and J genes are TRBV11-2 and TRBJ2-7, with TRBD1 as a possible D gene (5 bases). CDR3 size: 16 residues. Trimming stripped 6 bases from V and 3 bases from J, with 21 bases between. CDR1 SGHAT and CDR2 FQNNGV come from the germline V gene. CDR3 bases: TGTGCCAGCAGATCGGACAAGACAGAATTAAACTACGAGCAGTACTTC. Protein product: CASRSDKTELNYEQYF.

The CDR3 nucleotides read TGTGCCAGCAGTTTTGAGTTTTATAATTCACCCCTCCACTTT. Amino acids: CASSFEFYNSPLHF. The rearrangement uses TRBV27 and TRBJ1-6, with D unclear. Germline assignment: CDR1 MNHEY and CDR2 SMNVEV (reference sequence). This CDR3 comprises 14 residues. The germline V and J ends were trimmed by 3 bases and 4 bases, with 7 bases remaining between them.

CDR3 coding DNA: TGCGCCAGCAGCCAAGACGGGACAGGGTGGTACGAGCAGTACTTC. Amino acid sequence: CASSQDGTGWYEQYF. The rearrangement uses TRBV4-1 and TRBJ2-7; 9 nucleotides agree with TRBD1. The V gene's germline CDR1 is MGHRA and CDR2 YSYEKL. The junction had 4 bases not matched to a gene; V was cut back by 0 bases and J by 4 bases. The CDR3 length is 15 residues.

The chain carries TRBV28 and TRBJ2-7, with TRBD2 matching 11 bases. The ends lost 3 bases at V and 4 bases at J; junction bases unmatched: 5. This CDR3 spans 15 amino acids. Germline CDR1 reads MDHEN; CDR2 reads SYDVKM. The CDR3 bases are TGTGCCAGCAGTTTTAGACTAGCGGGATTGTACGAGCAGTACTTC. Protein sequence: CASSFRLAGLYEQYF.

The J gene is TRBJ2-5, the V gene TRBV27, with D perhaps TRBD1 (6 bases). The J call may be mistaken, given a closer DNA end match to TRBJ2-7. CDR1 is MNHEY, CDR2 SMNVEV, per germline (reference sequence). The length of the CDR3 is 14 residues. The CDR3, as DNA: TGTGCCAGCAGTCAAAAGGACAGCTACTACGAGCAGTACTTC. Protein sequence: CASSQKDSYYEQYF.

The rearrangement links TRBV7-9 to TRBJ1-3; possible D gene TRBD1, 6 bases. V gave up 6 bases and J gave up 2 bases, with 11 bases separating them. Germline assignment: CDR1 SEHNR and CDR2 FQNEAQ (reference sequence). This CDR3 has 14 residues. CDR3 region: CASRPTGAGNTIYF. The CDR3 coding sequence is TGTGCCAGCAGGCCGACAGGTGCTGGAAACACCATATATTTT.

The J gene is TRBJ2-3, the V gene TRBV14; D not certain. V was trimmed by 6 bases and J by 4 bases, leaving 5 bases between them. The germline V gene encodes CDR1 SGHDN and CDR2 FVKESK. This CDR3 region has 11 residues. The CDR3 loop is CASSMSDTQYF. CDR3 DNA sequence: TGTGCCAGCAGTATGTCAGATACGCAGTATTTT.

The V call is TRBV9, the J call TRBJ1-3; TRBD1 agrees at 8 bases. Germline CDR1 reads SGDLS; CDR2 reads YYNGEE. The V gene end was trimmed by 6 bases and the J gene end by 1 base; junction bases not matched to a gene: 3. The CDR3 sequence is 14 residues long. CDR3 sequence reads: CASTTGGSGNTIYF. DNA for the CDR3: TGTGCCAGCACAACAGGGGGGTCTGGAAACACCATATATTTT.

With respect to this clone: Different DNA sequences within this sample yield the same CDR3. The CDR3 DNA reads as TGTGCCAGCAGCTCCAGACTAGCTACATACGAGCAGTACTTC. This codes for CASSSRLATYEQYF. The genes are TRBV7-6 and TRBJ2-7, with 7 bases lining up with TRBD2. J lost 4 bases, V lost 4 bases, and 7 bases had no gene match. Germline V gives CDR1 SGHVS, CDR2 FNYEAQ. This CDR3 is 14 amino acids long.

V usage is TRBV7-8 and J usage is TRBJ2-7, with 8 bases that match TRBD1. CDR3 size: 14 residues. V dropped 2 bases and J dropped 9; count of bases not matched to a gene: 9. CDR1 and CDR2 (germline): SGHVS, FQNEAQ. The CDR3 spells CASSLQGAAVGQYF. CDR3 coding DNA: TGTGCCAGCAGCTTACAGGGGGCGGCGGTTGGGCAGTACTTC.

The V call is TRBV6-1, the J call TRBJ2-1; 8 bases align to TRBD1. Looked up from germline, CDR1 is MNHNS and CDR2 is SASEGT. Trimming removed 3 bases from V and 4 bases from J; junction bases left unmatched: 8. The CDR3 totals 16 residues. Here the CDR3 DNA reads TGTGCCAGCAGTGATGCACCGGGACAGGAGTACAATGAGCAGTTCTTC. The encoded protein is CASSDAPGQEYNEQFF.

The chain has TRBV5-6 and TRBJ2-7, with D perhaps matching TRBD2 (5 bases). CDR1 SGHDT and CDR2 YYEEEE come from the germline V gene. Trimming took off 1 base at V and 2 bases at J, with 13 bases between the two ends. CDR3 size: 15 residues. The CDR3 region has the DNA TGTGCCAGCAGCTTGCGGAGACTAACACCCTACGAGCAGTACTTC. This codes for CASSLRRLTPYEQYF.

The CDR3 loop reads CASSFGTGRLGTEAFF. CDR3 nucleotide sequence: TGTGCCAGCAGCTTCGGGACAGGACGATTGGGAACTGAAGCTTTCTTT. The rearrangement links TRBV5-5 to TRBJ1-1; 8 nucleotides agree with TRBD1. The CDR3 sequence is 16 residues long. The trim removed 2 bases at V and 5 bases at J, leaving 11 bases unmatched. Looked up from germline, CDR1 is SGHKS and CDR2 is YYEKEE (reference sequence).